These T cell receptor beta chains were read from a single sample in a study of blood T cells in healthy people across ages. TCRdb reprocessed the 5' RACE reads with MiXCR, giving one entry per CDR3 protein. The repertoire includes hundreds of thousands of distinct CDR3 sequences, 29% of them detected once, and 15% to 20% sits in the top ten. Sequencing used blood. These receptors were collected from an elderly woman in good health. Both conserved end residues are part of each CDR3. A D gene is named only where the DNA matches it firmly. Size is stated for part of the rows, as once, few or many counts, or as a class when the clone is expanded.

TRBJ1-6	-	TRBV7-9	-	TGTGCCAGCAGCAAAGGAGGGGGGCGAGACTTGGGTAATTCACCCCTCCACTTT	CASSKGGGRDLGNSPLHF
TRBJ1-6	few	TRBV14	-	TGTGCCAGCAGCCAAGAGACCTATAATTCACCCCTCCACTTT	CASSQETYNSPLHF
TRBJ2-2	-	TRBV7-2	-	TGTGCCAGCAGCTTACCGAACACCGGGGAGCTGTTTTTT	CASSLPNTGELFF
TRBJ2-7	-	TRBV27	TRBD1	TGTGCCAGCAGTTCCCCCCGGACAGGGAGCTACGAGCAGTACTTC	CASSSPRTGSYEQYF
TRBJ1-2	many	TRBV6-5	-	TGTGCCAGCGGTGCTAACTATGGCTACACCTTC	CASGANYGYTF
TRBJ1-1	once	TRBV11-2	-	TGTGCCAGCAGTATCGGGGCTCACACTGAAGCTTTCTTT	CASSIGAHTEAFF
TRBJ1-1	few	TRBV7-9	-	TGTGCCAGCAGCTTAGGATCGGGCAGGGCCTACTCTGAAGCTTTCTTT	CASSLGSGRAYSEAFF
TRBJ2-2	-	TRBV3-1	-	TGTGCCAGCAGCCAAGGGCACAGGACGATGGAGCTGTTTTTT	CASSQGHRTMELFF
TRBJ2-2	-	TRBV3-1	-	TGTGCCAGCAGCCCGGTCCAGGGTCCCGGGGAGCTGTTTTTT	CASSPVQGPGELFF
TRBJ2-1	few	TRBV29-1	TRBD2	TGCAGCGTTGAAGGAGCTAGCGGGGCTACCTCCTACAATGAGCAGTTCTTC	CSVEGASGATSYNEQFF
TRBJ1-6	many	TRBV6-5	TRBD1	TGTGCCTCCGGACGGGGGACAGGGGGCGCAGGCCATAATTCACCCCTCCACTTT	CASGRGTGGAGHNSPLHF
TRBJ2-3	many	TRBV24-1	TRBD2	TGTGCCACCGGGGGGAGTAGCGGGGGCTCCACAGATACGCAGTATTTT	CATGGSSGGSTDTQYF
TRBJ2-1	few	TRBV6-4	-	TGTGCCAGCAGTGACTCGGACAACAATGAGCAGTTCTTC	CASSDSDNNEQFF
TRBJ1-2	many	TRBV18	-	TGTGCCAGCTCACCGAAAGGGGTCTATGGCTACACCTTC	CASSPKGVYGYTF
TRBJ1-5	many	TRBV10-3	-	TGTGCCATCAGTGACAAAGGGGGTGGCCAGCCCCAGCATTTT	CAISDKGGGQPQHF
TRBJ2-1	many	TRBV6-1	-	TGTGCCAGCAGTGAGGGTCGCCACTACAATGAGCAGTTCTTC	CASSEGRHYNEQFF
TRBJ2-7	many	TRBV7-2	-	TGTGCCAGCAGCTTAGCGGGCCAACCGACCGGGGGCGGGGTGCAGTACTTC	CASSLAGQPTGGGVQYF
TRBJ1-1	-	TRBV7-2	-	TGTGCCAGCGGGGAGGGGGGGTGGAACACTGAAGCTTTCTTT	CASGEGGWNTEAFF
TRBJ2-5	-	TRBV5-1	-	TGCGCCAGCAGCACTGGGGGGCGGAAGGAGACCCAGTACTTC	CASSTGGRKETQYF
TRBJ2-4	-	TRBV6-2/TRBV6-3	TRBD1	TGTGCCAGCAGTTACTCGCAGGGGGCGGGCGCCAAAAACATTCAGTACTTC	CASSYSQGAGAKNIQYF
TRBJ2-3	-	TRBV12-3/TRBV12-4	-	TGTGCCAGCAGTTTGTTTTCGTTGGCAGATACGCAGTATTTT	CASSLFSLADTQYF
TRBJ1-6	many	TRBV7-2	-	TGTGCCAGCAGCTTAGCGAAGGTTGATAATTCACCCCTCCACTTT	CASSLAKVDNSPLHF
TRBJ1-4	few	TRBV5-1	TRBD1	TGCGCCAGCAGCTACCGCCCGGGACAGGGTGATGAAAAACTGTTTTTT	CASSYRPGQGDEKLFF
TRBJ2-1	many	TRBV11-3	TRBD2	TGTGCCAGCAGCGGCAGCGGGGGTCGCTACAATGAGCAGTTCTTC	CASSGSGGRYNEQFF
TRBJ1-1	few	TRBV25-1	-	TGTGCCAGCAGTGAACCCAGGGGTTCTTCCACTGAAGCTTTCTTT	CASSEPRGSSTEAFF
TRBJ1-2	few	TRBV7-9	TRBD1	TGTGCCAGCAGCTTCGTGACAGGGGGCTATGGCTACACCTTC	CASSFVTGGYGYTF
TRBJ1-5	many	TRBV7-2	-	TGTGCCAGCAGCTCGGACTGGAATCAGCCCCAGCATTTT	CASSSDWNQPQHF
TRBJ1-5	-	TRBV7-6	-	TGTGCCAGCAGCCCGGTAGCTGGTAGCAATCAGCCCCAGCATTTT	CASSPVAGSNQPQHF
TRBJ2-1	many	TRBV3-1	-	TGTGCCAGCAGCCAAGATCCGGGGGATTCTTCGGATGAGCAGTTCTTC	CASSQDPGDSSDEQFF
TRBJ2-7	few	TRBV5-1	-	TGCGCCAGCAGCTCGACAGGATTTACCTACGAGCAGTACTTC	CASSSTGFTYEQYF
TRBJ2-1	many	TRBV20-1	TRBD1	TGCAGTGTCCTGGGACAGGGTCTATACAATGAGCAGTTCTTC	CSVLGQGLYNEQFF
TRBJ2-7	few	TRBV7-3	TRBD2	TGTGCCAGCAGCCCCTTCGGGGGGCTAGCGGGAGGGCCAGCCTACGAGCAGTACTTC	CASSPFGGLAGGPAYEQYF
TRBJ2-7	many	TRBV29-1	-	TGCAGCGTTGGAGGTGGCGGGACAGCTTACGAGCAGTACTTC	CSVGGGGTAYEQYF
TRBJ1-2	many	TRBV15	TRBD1	TGTGCCACCAGCAGAGATTTCCCAGGGACAGGGTACGGCTATGGCTACACCTTC	CATSRDFPGTGYGYGYTF
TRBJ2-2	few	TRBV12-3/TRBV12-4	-	TGTGCCAGCAGGGGGGGCCGGAACACCGGGGAGCTGTTTTTT	CASRGGRNTGELFF
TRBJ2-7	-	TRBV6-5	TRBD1	TGTGCCAGCAGTTCCGGGACAGAGATCTACGAGCAGTACTTC	CASSSGTEIYEQYF
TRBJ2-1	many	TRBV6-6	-	TGTGCCAGCAGTTACCCACCCGGGGACGAGCAGTTCTTC	CASSYPPGDEQFF
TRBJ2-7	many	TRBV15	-	TGTGCCACCAGCAGAGGCCGGGATCTCTACGAGCAGTACTTC	CATSRGRDLYEQYF
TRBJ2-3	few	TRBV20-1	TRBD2	TGCAGTGGTCACCCTAGCGGGGGGGCCTGGACAGATACGCAGTATTTT	CSGHPSGGAWTDTQYF
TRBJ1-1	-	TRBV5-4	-	TGTGCCAGCAGGACGGTTGCGGACATGAACACTGAAGCTTTCTTT	CASRTVADMNTEAFF
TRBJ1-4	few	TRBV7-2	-	TGTGCCAGCAGCTTTAGGGGGGGACTGTTTTTT	CASSFRGGLFF
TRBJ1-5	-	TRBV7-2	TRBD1	TGTGCCAGCAGCTCCTACAGGGGAGGCAATCAGCCCCAGCATTTT	CASSSYRGGNQPQHF
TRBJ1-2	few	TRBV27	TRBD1	TGTGCCAGCAGGTTATGGGGGACAGAGGGTGGCTACACCTTC	CASRLWGTEGGYTF
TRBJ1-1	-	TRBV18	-	TGTGCCAGCTCACCCAACCGGGGATTCATGAACACTGAAGCTTTCTTT	CASSPNRGFMNTEAFF
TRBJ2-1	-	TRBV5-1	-	TGCGCCAGCAGCGGTACAGGGAGCAATGAGCAGTTCTTC	CASSGTGSNEQFF
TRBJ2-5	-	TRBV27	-	TGTGCCAGCAGTTTATCGACACTAGGCCAAAGGGGGACCCAGTACTTC	CASSLSTLGQRGTQYF
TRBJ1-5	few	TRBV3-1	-	TGTGCCAGCAGCCAAAGCGACAGGCTGCCCCAGCATTTT	CASSQSDRLPQHF
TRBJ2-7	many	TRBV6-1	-	TGTGCCAGCAGTGAAGCTGGGGCCCTCGGGGAGCAGTACTTC	CASSEAGALGEQYF
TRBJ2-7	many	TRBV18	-	TGTGCCAGCTCCCCCGGGACAGAGCAGTACTTC	CASSPGTEQYF
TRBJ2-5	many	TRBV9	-	TGTGCCAGCAGCGGTCAGGGGGGTAAAGAGACCCAGTACTTC	CASSGQGGKETQYF
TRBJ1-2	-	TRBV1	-	TGCACCAGCAGCCAAGTCCGGGGCCCTAGGCGCTCTGATGGCTACACCTTC	CTSSQVRGPRRSDGYTF
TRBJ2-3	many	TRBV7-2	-	TGTGCCAGCAGCTTATATAGCGGCACGCAGTATTTT	CASSLYSGTQYF
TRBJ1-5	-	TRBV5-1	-	TGCGCCAGCAGCCCGGGGGCGGGGGCGAATCAGCCCCAGCATTTT	CASSPGAGANQPQHF
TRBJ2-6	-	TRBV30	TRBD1	TGTGCCTGGGTTGTTACGGGACAGGAGATCTCTGGGGCCAACGTCCTGACTTTC	CAWVVTGQEISGANVLTF
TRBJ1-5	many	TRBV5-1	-	TGCGCCAGCAGCTTGCAGCCCCAGCATTTT	CASSLQPQHF